This T cell receptor (beta chain) is from a study of T cells in Graves' hyperthyroidism and ophthalmopathy. The source material, RNA transcripts, was used to amplify TCR beta CDR3 regions. Researchers ran a first-round RT-PCR on the TCR CDR3 using the HTBI primer set. TCRdb re-analysed the multiplex PCR reads in MiXCR, keeping a single row per CDR3 protein. The sample comprises about 360,000 distinct CDR3 sequences, 15% to 20% of which are singletons, and 3.7% rests with the top ten. This clonotype was recorded at least ten times. Its antigen remains unidentified. Those patients with uncontrolled infection, other autoimmune disease, pregnancy or lactation were excluded. Diagnoses rested on clinical symptoms, serum thyroxine and TRAb, thyroid ultrasound and orbital computed tomography. Study results and caveats: Most thyroid clonotypes with frequency above 0.001 were detected in blood.

This receptor was taken from a woman in her late teens or twenties with Graves' hyperthyroidism. Sequences were obtained from blood.

Here the CDR3 reads CASSVEARETQYF. The CDR3 coding sequence is TGTGCCAGCAGTGTTGAAGCGCGGGAGACCCAGTACTTC. The V call is TRBV6-1, the J call TRBJ2-5; no clear D. Germline CDR1 MNHNS, CDR2 SASEGT. V lost 4 bases and J 5 bases, leaving 11 bases between the germline ends. This CDR3 spans 13 amino acids.